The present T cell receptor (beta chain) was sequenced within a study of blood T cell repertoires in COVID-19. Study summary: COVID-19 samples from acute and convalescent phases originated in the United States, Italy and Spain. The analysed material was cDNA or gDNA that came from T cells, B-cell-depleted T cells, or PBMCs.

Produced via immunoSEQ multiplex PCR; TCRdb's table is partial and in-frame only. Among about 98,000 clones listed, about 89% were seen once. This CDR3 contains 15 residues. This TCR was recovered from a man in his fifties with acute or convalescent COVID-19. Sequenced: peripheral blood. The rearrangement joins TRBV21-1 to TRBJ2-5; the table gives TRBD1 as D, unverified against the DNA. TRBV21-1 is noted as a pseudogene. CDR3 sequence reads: CASSKTTEMQETQYF. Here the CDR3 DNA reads TGTGCCAGCAGCAAAACCACAGAAATGCAAGAGACCCAGTACTTC.